This is a list of T cell receptor beta chains from one sample in a study of T cell changes during pregnancy in multiple sclerosis. Generated by immunoSEQ multiplex PCR, the TCRdb table keeps only in-frame clones and is missing some. The sample yields about 80,000 clones, about 90% seen once. The material sequenced was peripheral blood, taken before pregnancy. All receptors come from a female donor with multiple sclerosis, enrolled in a pregnancy study. Each CDR3 is given with its conserved first and last residue. D genes are given only for firm matches. Clone size is shown for a subset of rows, as once, few, many or a class of expanded clone.

J gene,D gene,clone size,V gene,CDR3 protein,CDR3 DNA
TRBJ2-1,TRBD2,-,TRBV4-1,CASSLYLAGADNEQFF,TGCGCCAGCAGCCTATACCTAGCGGGAGCCGACAATGAGCAGTTCTTC
TRBJ2-7,TRBD1,-,TRBV27,CASSLGQSHEQYF,TGTGCCAGCAGTTTGGGACAGTCCCACGAGCAGTACTTC
TRBJ2-1,TRBD2,-,TRBV19,CASSVLAGGSGNEQFF,TGTGCCAGTAGTGTACTAGCGGGGGGGTCAGGGAATGAGCAGTTCTTC
TRBJ1-5,-,-,TRBV19,CASRVQGSSNQPQHF,TGTGCCAGTAGGGTCCAGGGGTCCAGCAATCAGCCCCAGCATTTT
TRBJ2-1,-,-,TRBV7-7,CASSLVLAEEQFF,TGTGCTAGCAGCTTAGTGTTGGCAGAAGAGCAGTTCTTC
TRBJ1-2,-,-,TRBV30,CAWSPGLDTGYTF,TGTGCCTGGAGTCCCGGCCTTGACACAGGCTACACCTTC
TRBJ2-7,TRBD2,-,TRBV9,CASSASGRGIYEQYF,TGTGCCAGCAGCGCAAGCGGGAGGGGCATCTACGAGCAGTACTTC
TRBJ2-1,TRBD1,-,TRBV28,CASSLTTGTGLRNEQFF,TGTGCCAGCAGTTTGACGACCGGGACAGGGTTGCGGAATGAGCAGTTCTTC
TRBJ2-3,-,once,TRBV5-1,CASSPLASDTQYF,TGCGCCAGCAGTCCACTAGCTTCAGATACGCAGTATTTT
TRBJ1-2,-,few,TRBV2,CASSERGTNYGYTF,TGTGCCAGCAGTGAAAGGGGAACTAACTATGGCTACACCTTC
TRBJ1-1,-,-,TRBV28,CAGRKAGVSEAFF,TGTGCCGGCCGTAAGGCAGGGGTGAGTGAAGCTTTCTTT
TRBJ2-1,TRBD2,-,TRBV5-4,CASSSGGLAGDRNEQFF,TGTGCCAGCAGCTCCGGGGGGTTAGCGGGAGACAGAAATGAGCAGTTCTTC
TRBJ2-2,-,-,TRBV2,CASRQGPNTGELFF,TGTGCCAGCAGGCAGGGTCCGAACACCGGGGAGCTGTTTTTT
TRBJ2-1,TRBD2,-,TRBV7-6,CASSRTSGITYNEQFF,TGTGCCAGCAGTAGGACTAGCGGGATCACCTACAATGAGCAGTTCTTC
TRBJ1-1,-,-,TRBV5-4,CASSLRVGGTEAFF,TGTGCCAGCAGCCTCAGGGTTGGTGGGACTGAAGCTTTCTTT
TRBJ1-5,TRBD1,-,TRBV6-1,CASSRQGGKHF,TGTGCCAGCAGCAGACAGGGGGGGAAACATTTT
TRBJ2-7,-,-,TRBV21-1,CASSRVGDRGSYEQYF,TGTGCCAGCAGCCGGGTCGGGGACAGGGGTTCCTACGAGCAGTACTTC
TRBJ2-2,-,-,TRBV6-4,CASSGEFAGELFF,TGTGCCAGCAGTGGGGAGTTCGCCGGGGAGCTGTTTTTT
TRBJ1-1,-,-,TRBV30,CAWSYDMNTEAFF,TGTGCCTGGAGCTACGATATGAACACTGAAGCTTTCTTT
TRBJ1-1,-,-,TRBV30,CAWIPQGFNTEAFF,TGTGCCTGGATTCCTCAGGGGTTCAACACTGAAGCTTTCTTT
TRBJ2-7,TRBD2,-,TRBV13,CASSTFSGIVYEQYF,TGTGCCAGCAGCACCTTTAGCGGGATTGTCTACGAGCAGTACTTC
TRBJ2-2,TRBD2,-,TRBV18,CASSGLARSLWNGELFF,TGTGCCAGCTCAGGACTAGCGCGGAGCCTATGGAACGGGGAGCTGTTTTTT
TRBJ2-1,TRBD1,-,TRBV7-9,CASSYGQGSYNEQFF,TGTGCCAGCAGCTATGGACAGGGAAGCTACAATGAGCAGTTCTTC
TRBJ1-1,-,-,TRBV6-4,CASSDSPTTVLNTEAFF,TGTGCCAGCAGTGACTCCCCCACGACAGTCCTGAACACTGAAGCTTTCTTT
TRBJ2-2,TRBD2,-,TRBV5-4,CASSLVAGGRTGELFF,TGTGCCAGCAGCTTGGTGGCGGGAGGACGCACCGGGGAGCTGTTTTTT
TRBJ1-4,-,-,TRBV19,CASRQTGPNEKLFF,TGTGCCAGTAGACAGACAGGACCTAATGAAAAACTGTTTTTT
TRBJ2-2,-,-,TRBV5-1,CASSLQVNTGELFF,TGCGCCAGCAGCTTGCAGGTGAACACCGGGGAGCTGTTTTTT
TRBJ2-1,-,-,TRBV9,CASSVRTADNEQFF,TGTGCCAGCAGCGTAAGGACAGCCGACAATGAGCAGTTCTTC
TRBJ2-1,TRBD2,few,TRBV30,CAWSGGIAGVGNEQFF,TGTGCCTGGAGTGGGGGGATAGCGGGAGTGGGCAATGAGCAGTTCTTC
TRBJ2-1,TRBD2,-,TRBV2,CASSVGRGGEQFF,TGTGCCAGCAGTGTAGGCCGCGGGGGTGAGCAGTTCTTC
TRBJ2-3,TRBD2,-,TRBV12-5,CASGRGLLSTDTQYF,TGTGCTAGTGGTAGGGGACTATTAAGCACAGATACGCAGTATTTT
TRBJ2-3,TRBD2,-,TRBV28,CASTIPGGGPTDTQYF,TGTGCCAGCACTATCCCCGGGGGGGGACCCACAGATACGCAGTATTTT
TRBJ2-1,-,once,TRBV5-4,CASSPADYNEQFF,TGTGCCAGCAGTCCAGCGGATTACAATGAGCAGTTCTTC
TRBJ2-7,TRBD2,-,TRBV19,CASPQRGRAPSPSYEQYF,TGTGCCAGCCCTCAACGCGGGAGGGCCCCGTCCCCAAGCTACGAGCAGTACTTC
TRBJ1-5,TRBD1,-,TRBV18,CASSPMGQNQPQHF,TGTGCCAGCTCACCAATGGGACAGAATCAGCCCCAGCATTTT
TRBJ2-7,-,-,TRBV5-5,CASSLQGLGYEQYF,TGTGCCAGCAGCTTGCAGGGGCTGGGGTACGAGCAGTACTTC
TRBJ2-3,TRBD2,-,TRBV6-1,CASSLAGGGTDTQYF,TGTGCCAGCAGTCTAGCGGGAGGGGGCACAGATACGCAGTATTTT
TRBJ2-2,TRBD2,-,TRBV9,CASSALAGITVGELFF,TGTGCCAGCAGCGCACTAGCGGGAATCACGGTCGGGGAGCTGTTTTTT
TRBJ1-1,-,-,TRBV11-2,CASSLVLQGEAFF,TGTGCCAGCAGCTTAGTTCTGCAGGGAGAAGCTTTCTTT
TRBJ2-1,-,once,TRBV11-2,CASSFSLKGTGSNEQFF,TGTGCCAGCAGCTTTTCACTTAAGGGAACAGGGTCGAATGAGCAGTTCTTC
TRBJ1-1,-,-,TRBV18,CASSRDRKLEAFF,TGTGCCAGCTCCCGCGACAGGAAGCTTGAAGCTTTCTTT
TRBJ1-2,-,-,TRBV23-1,CASSQSRGPSGICVRGYTF,TGCGCCAGCAGTCAATCACGCGGGCCATCCGGGATATGTGTACGAGGCTACACCTTC
TRBJ2-7,TRBD1,-,TRBV29-1,CSVGQSSYEQYF,TGCAGCGTGGGACAGAGTTCGTACGAGCAGTACTTC
TRBJ2-5,TRBD1,-,TRBV25-1,CASRPLGTEETQYF,TGTGCCAGCAGGCCTCTGGGGACAGAAGAGACCCAGTACTTC
TRBJ2-1,-,-,TRBV9,CASSPRGISYNEQFF,TGTGCCAGCAGCCCTAGAGGGATATCCTACAATGAGCAGTTCTTC